This T cell receptor (beta chain) appears in the sequencing data of a study of blood T cell repertoires in COVID-19 (dated by TCRdb to 2018 to 2021). About the full investigation: Samples from collaborators originated in the United States, Italy and Spain and spanned both the acute and convalescent phases of COVID-19. The repertoires were made available in a free public database intended to serve as a resource for research on the immune response to SARS-CoV-2. HLA class I and class II types, where available, came from metadata supplied by the sample provider rather than from assay-based typing. A de-identified subject ID, COVID-19 status, age in years and sex were almost always included in the sample metadata. The material from the prospective study consisted of cDNA or gDNA derived from T cells, B-cell-depleted T cells, or PBMCs. Subjects who had been exposed to COVID-19, were actively infected with it, or had recovered from it provided the deeply sampled blood TCRbeta repertoires that made up the dataset. The samples were drawn from the first 160 participants of the ongoing ImmuneRACE study and from 950 to 1,500 subjects provided by 6 global collaborators. The research as a whole found: The amount of clinical and demographic metadata varied by source and participant and was provided uncurated.

With regard to this clone: Its antigen is still unknown. One base away there is no much larger clone; base qualities are not given.

Collaborating institutions collected whole blood in K2EDTA tubes following their own protocols. For TCRbeta analysis, collaborators shipped samples as frozen whole blood, isolated PBMCs, or DNA extracted from either of those sample types. Based on the germline V gene, the CDR1 and CDR2 sequences are SQVTM and ANQGSEA. V and J are truncated by 4 bases and 5 bases respectively, leaving an intervening sequence of 8 bases. Reading from cysteine to phenylalanine, the CDR3 counts 11 amino acids. Only CDR3 DNA is held: 33 bases, read in frame from base 1. The immunoSEQ Assay, a bias-controlled multiplex PCR, was used to amplify TCRbeta CDR3 regions from genomic DNA. On the authors' methods: The number of nucleated cells in each sample was estimated from the amplification of reference gene primers within the assay. To quantify the absolute abundance of each unique TCRbeta CDR3 rearrangement, sequence reads were collapsed and filtered. For each sample, productive Simpson clonality was calculated as the square root of Simpson's diversity index across productive rearrangements. Held by TCRdb, this immuneACCESS table contains in-frame sequences only and omits some clones. Under half of the omission traces to an unresolved V gene where checked; the cause of the rest is unknown. D and trimming were read from the DNA, whereas the V and J calls and clone size are those reported in that table. In this sample the table shows around 180,000 clones, approximately 90% of which occur a single time. The ten largest clones represent 25% to 30% of the sample.

This TCR was sampled from a man between 60 and 70 years old with acute or convalescent COVID-19. The chain joins TRBV29-1 to TRBJ2-5; no D gene call is confident. Sequences were obtained from peripheral blood. The encoded CDR3 is CSVVVGETQYF. The DNA is TGCAGCGTTGTAGTCGGGGAGACCCAGTACTTC.